These T cell receptor beta chains were read from a single sample in a study of blood T cell repertoires in COVID-19. Produced via immunoSEQ multiplex PCR; TCRdb's table is partial and in-frame only. In the table there are roughly 120,000 clones, approximately 84% of which are singletons. Sequences were obtained from peripheral blood. These receptors all stem from a woman between 50 and 59 years old with acute or convalescent COVID-19. Both conserved end residues are part of each CDR3. The D gene is left open where the match is weak. Clone size appears in some rows only: once, few, many, or a class for an expanded clone.

-	TRBJ2-6	-	TRBV1	TGCACCAGCAGCCAAACAGACCGCATCTCTGGGGCCAACGTCCTGACTTTC	CTSSQTDRISGANVLTF
once	TRBJ2-5	-	TRBV5-1	TGCGCCAGCAGCGTACAGGGTAGGGAAGAGACCCAGTACTTC	CASSVQGREETQYF
once	TRBJ2-1	-	TRBV5-1	TGCGCCAGCAGCTTCGGGCGGGCCTATGAGCAGTTCTTC	CASSFGRAYEQFF
-	TRBJ1-2	TRBD1	TRBV18	TGTGCCAGCTCACCTCTCCCGGGACAGGGAGGAGATGGCTACGCCTTC	CASSPLPGQGGDGYAF
-	TRBJ2-3	TRBD2	TRBV7-3	TGTGCCAGCAGCCCCTCGGGGGGTAGGGATACGCAGTATTTT	CASSPSGGRDTQYF
-	TRBJ1-1	-	TRBV5-1	TGCGCCAGCAGCTCGACACCCAAGACTGAAGCTTTCTTT	CASSSTPKTEAFF
-	TRBJ1-2	-	TRBV10-1	TGCGCCAGCAGTGTCGGCGGGGGTTCTGGCTACACCTTC	CASSVGGGSGYTF
-	TRBJ1-4	TRBD1	TRBV3-1/TRBV3-2	TGTGCCAGCAGCCAGGAACCTATTTTGACAGGGACTAATGAAAAACTGTTTTTT	CASSQEPILTGTNEKLFF
-	TRBJ1-5	-	TRBV12-5	TGTGCTAGTGGTTCAGGGGATCAGCCCCAGCATTTT	CASGSGDQPQHF
-	TRBJ1-3	TRBD1	TRBV6-1	TGTGCCAGCAGTGAATCGATTGGGACAGCCTACTCTGGAAACACCATATATTTT	CASSESIGTAYSGNTIYF
-	TRBJ1-1	-	TRBV2	TGTGCCAGCAGTGAGGGCTTTGAAGCTTTCTTT	CASSEGFEAFF
once	TRBJ1-2	-	TRBV5-4	TGTGCCAGCAGCTTGGACAGGTCAAGTGGCTACACCTTC	CASSLDRSSGYTF
-	TRBJ1-2	-	TRBV5-6	TGTGCCAGCAGCTTCAGGGCGAACTATGGCTACACCTTC	CASSFRANYGYTF
-	TRBJ2-5	TRBD1	TRBV6-6	TGTGCCACCAAGGGGACAGCCATCCAAGAGACCCAGTACTTC	CATKGTAIQETQYF
-	TRBJ1-1	-	TRBV10-3	TGTGCCATCAGTGATCCAGCAGGGATCTTTTCGGCTTTCTTT	CAISDPAGIFSAFF
-	TRBJ1-2	-	TRBV5-1	TGCGCCAGTCGTAGGGAGGACTATGGCTACACCTTC	CASRREDYGYTF
-	TRBJ2-3	TRBD1	TRBV10-3	TGTGCCATCAGTGGACAGGGGGCGAGCACAGATACGCAGTATTTT	CAISGQGASTDTQYF
-	TRBJ2-7	-	TRBV27	TGTGCCAGCAGTTTAGCCCCCGGGGACGAGCAGTACTTC	CASSLAPGDEQYF
-	TRBJ2-7	-	TRBV2	TGTGCCAGCAGTGAAAATTTCTCCTACGCGCAGTACTTC	CASSENFSYAQYF
-	TRBJ1-4	TRBD1	TRBV18	TGTGCCAGCTCACCACCGATGAGGACAGGGGGCGGTGAAAAACTGTTTTTT	CASSPPMRTGGGEKLFF
-	TRBJ2-3	TRBD2	TRBV6-4	TGTGCCAGCAGCAAGGGGAGTCGGGGAGGGGCCGATACGCAGTATTTT	CASSKGSRGGADTQYF
-	TRBJ1-1	TRBD1	TRBV18	TGTGCCAGCTCACCCGGGACAGTGAGGACTGAAGCTTTCTTT	CASSPGTVRTEAFF
-	TRBJ1-4	TRBD1	TRBV2	TGTGCCAGCGGAGACAGGGGTGCGGAAAAACTGTTTTTT	CASGDRGAEKLFF
-	TRBJ1-1	TRBD1	TRBV28	TGTGCCACCCTAGACAGGGGCACTGAAGCTTTCTTT	CATLDRGTEAFF
-	TRBJ2-7	-	TRBV5-1	TGCGCCAGCTCCAGGGATGGGGCCTACGAGCAGTACTTC	CASSRDGAYEQYF
few	TRBJ1-5	TRBD1	TRBV19	TGTGCCAGTAGTCCTCTGGACAGGGAAAGTCAGCCCCAGCATTTT	CASSPLDRESQPQHF
-	TRBJ1-2	TRBD1	TRBV19	TGTGCCAGTAGTATTGGGACAGCCGGCTACACCTTC	CASSIGTAGYTF
-	TRBJ1-1	-	TRBV5-1	TGCGCCAGCAGCTCGGGACAGAACACTGAAGCTTTCTTT	CASSSGQNTEAFF
-	TRBJ1-1	-	TRBV5-1	TGCGCCAGCAGCTTGAGTCAAGGGGCAGGGACTGAAGCTTTCTTT	CASSLSQGAGTEAFF
-	TRBJ2-2	TRBD1	TRBV12-3/TRBV12-4	TGTGCCAGCAGTCGACAGGGAACCGGGGAGCTGTTTTTT	CASSRQGTGELFF
-	TRBJ1-1	TRBD1	TRBV14	TGTGCCAGCAGCCTCCTTAAGCAGGGGGGTAAGGGCACTGAAGCTTTCTTT	CASSLLKQGGKGTEAFF
-	TRBJ2-1	-	TRBV3-1/TRBV3-2	TGTGCCAGCAGCCAAGTCGATAGCCGGAGTGAGCAGTTCTTC	CASSQVDSRSEQFF
once	TRBJ1-4	-	TRBV2	TGTGCCAGCAGTGAAAACTCCGACAGAGCCGGCGAAAAACTGTTTTTT	CASSENSDRAGEKLFF
-	TRBJ2-3	-	TRBV30	TGTGCCTGGAATACGGGGAGCACAGATACGCAGTATTTT	CAWNTGSTDTQYF
few	TRBJ1-1	TRBD1	TRBV18	TGTGCCAGTCACAGGGGAAGTGGGAATACTGAAGCTTTCTTT	CASHRGSGNTEAFF
-	TRBJ1-1	-	TRBV11-1	TGTGCCAGCAGCTCGACAGGGAACACTGAAGCTTTCTTT	CASSSTGNTEAFF
-	TRBJ2-1	TRBD2	TRBV5-1	TGCGCCAGCAGCTCCGGGGGGGCTGCCTACAATGAGCAGTTCTTC	CASSSGGAAYNEQFF
-	TRBJ2-7	-	TRBV5-6	TGTGCCAGCAGCTTTCAGACCGGGACAAAGGGGCAGTACTTC	CASSFQTGTKGQYF
-	TRBJ1-1	-	TRBV7-9	TGTGCCAGCAGCTTAAACGGGAACACTGAAGCTTTCTTT	CASSLNGNTEAFF
few	TRBJ1-2	TRBD1	TRBV2	TGTGCCAGCCGTCTAAGACAGGGACACGGCTACACCTTC	CASRLRQGHGYTF
-	TRBJ2-1	TRBD1	TRBV10-3	TGTGCCATCGCGAAGACAGGGAACGATGAGCAGTTCTTC	CAIAKTGNDEQFF
few	TRBJ2-1	-	TRBV5-1	TGCGCCAGCAGCTTGGTACAGCAATACAATGAGCAGTTCTTC	CASSLVQQYNEQFF
-	TRBJ1-2	-	TRBV14	TGTGCCAGCAGCCATATACAGGATGGCTACACCTTC	CASSHIQDGYTF
few	TRBJ2-1	TRBD2	TRBV11-2	TGTGCCAGCAGCATCTTGCGGGGGGGCCGTTACAATGAGCAGTTCTTC	CASSILRGGRYNEQFF
-	TRBJ2-6	-	TRBV11-2	TGTGCCAGCAGCTTAGTCCCTGGTGGGACGCGGGGCAGGGCCAACGTCCTGACTTTC	CASSLVPGGTRGRANVLTF
once	TRBJ1-6	-	TRBV28	TGTGCCAGCAGGCCCGCGGGATCACCCCTCCACTTT	CASRPAGSPLHF